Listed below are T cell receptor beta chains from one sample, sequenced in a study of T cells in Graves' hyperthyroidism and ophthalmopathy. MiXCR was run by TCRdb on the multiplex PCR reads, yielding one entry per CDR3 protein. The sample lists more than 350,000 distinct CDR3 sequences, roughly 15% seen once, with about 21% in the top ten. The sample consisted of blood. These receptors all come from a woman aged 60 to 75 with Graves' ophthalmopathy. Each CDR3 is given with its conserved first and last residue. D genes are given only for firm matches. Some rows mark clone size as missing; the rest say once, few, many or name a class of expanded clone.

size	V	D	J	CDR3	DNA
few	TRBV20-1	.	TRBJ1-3	CSARDFGVGNTIYF	TGCAGTGCTAGAGATTTCGGGGTTGGAAACACCATATATTTT
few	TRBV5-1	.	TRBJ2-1	CASRASPLLLNEQFF	TGCGCCAGCAGGGCAAGCCCCCTCCTCCTCAATGAGCAGTTCTTC
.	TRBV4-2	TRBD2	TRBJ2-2	CASSQEPLAGVVGELFF	TGTGCCAGCAGCCAAGAACCTCTAGCGGGAGTAGTCGGGGAGCTGTTTTTT
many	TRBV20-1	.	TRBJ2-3	CSVLADQGDTQYF	TGCAGTGTTTTAGCGGATCAGGGAGATACGCAGTATTTT
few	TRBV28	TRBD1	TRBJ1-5	CAGTLSYRGPQAQHF	TGTGCCGGCACCTTATCCTACAGGGGGCCGCAAGCCCAGCATTTT
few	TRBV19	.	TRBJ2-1	CASSIWASRTYNEQFF	TGTGCCAGTAGTATCTGGGCTAGTCGAACCTACAATGAGCAGTTCTTC
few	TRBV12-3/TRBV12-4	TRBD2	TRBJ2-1	CAGSLRGGSSYNEQFF	TGTGCCGGCAGTTTAAGAGGCGGGAGCTCCTACAATGAGCAGTTCTTC
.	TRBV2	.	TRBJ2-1	CASSDRGLEQFF	TGTGCCAGCAGTGATCGGGGGCTAGAGCAGTTCTTC
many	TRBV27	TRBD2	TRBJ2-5	CASSSGTSGSGAETQYF	TGTGCCAGCAGTTCAGGGACTAGCGGGAGTGGCGCAGAGACCCAGTACTTC
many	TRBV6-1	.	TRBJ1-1	CASSPGVMNTEAFF	TGTGCCAGCAGTCCAGGGGTTATGAACACTGAAGCTTTCTTT
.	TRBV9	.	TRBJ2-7	CASSVDPKRYEQYF	TGTGCCAGCAGCGTAGATCCAAAGCGCTACGAGCAGTACTTC
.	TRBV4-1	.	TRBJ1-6	CASSQVNNSPLHF	TGCGCCAGCAGCCAAGTAAATAATTCACCCCTCCACTTT
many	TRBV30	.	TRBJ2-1	CAWSVHNEQFF	TGTGCCTGGAGTGTTCACAATGAGCAGTTCTTC
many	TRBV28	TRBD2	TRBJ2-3	CASSRLAGVNTDTQYF	TGTGCCAGCAGTCGACTAGCGGGAGTGAATACAGATACGCAGTATTTT
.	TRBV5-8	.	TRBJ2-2	CASSLTGPTGELFF	TGTGCCAGCAGCTTGACAGGACCCACCGGGGAGCTGTTTTTT
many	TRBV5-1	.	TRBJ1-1	CASSPTGVVDTEAFF	TGCGCCAGCAGCCCGACAGGTGTGGTGGACACTGAAGCTTTCTTT
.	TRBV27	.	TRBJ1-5	CASSFTGVSAQPQHF	TGTGCCAGCAGTTTTACCGGGGTCTCAGCTCAGCCCCAGCATTTT
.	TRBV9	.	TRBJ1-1	CASSPVDEKNTEAFF	TGTGCCAGCAGCCCTGTAGATGAGAAGAACACTGAAGCTTTCTTT
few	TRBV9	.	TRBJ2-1	CASSVGGGDNEQFF	TGTGCCAGCAGCGTAGGGGGAGGCGACAATGAGCAGTTCTTC
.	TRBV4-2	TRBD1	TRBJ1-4	CASSQEQGNEKLFF	TGTGCCAGCAGCCAAGAACAGGGGAATGAAAAACTGTTTTTT
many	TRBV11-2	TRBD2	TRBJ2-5	CASSLGREWETQYF	TGTGCCAGCAGCTTAGGGCGGGAGTGGGAGACCCAGTACTTC
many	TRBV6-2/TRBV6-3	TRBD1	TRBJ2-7	CASSYRDRVSLSYEQYF	TGTGCCAGCAGTTACCGGGACAGGGTATCTCTCTCCTACGAGCAGTACTTC
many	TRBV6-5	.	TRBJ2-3	CASSYSSRGNTDTQYF	TGTGCCAGCAGTTACTCATCGAGGGGCAACACAGATACGCAGTATTTT
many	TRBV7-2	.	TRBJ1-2	CASSLEGGGNYGYTF	TGTGCCAGCAGCTTAGAGGGTGGGGGAAACTATGGCTACACCTTC
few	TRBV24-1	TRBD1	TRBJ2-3	CATSDLGGASTDTQYF	TGTGCCACCAGTGACTTAGGGGGCGCTAGCACAGATACGCAGTATTTT
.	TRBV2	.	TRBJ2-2	CASRRGGGQEVTGELFF	TGTGCCAGCAGAAGGGGGGGGGGACAGGAGGTCACCGGGGAGCTGTTTTTT
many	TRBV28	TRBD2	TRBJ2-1	CASSSQRGSSYNEQFF	TGTGCCAGCAGTTCCCAGCGGGGGAGCTCCTACAATGAGCAGTTCTTC
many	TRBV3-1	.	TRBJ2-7	CASSPVRNSYEQYF	TGTGCCAGCAGCCCTGTCAGGAACTCCTACGAGCAGTACTTC
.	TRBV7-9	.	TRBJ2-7	CASIVMRENSYEQYF	TGTGCCAGCATCGTTATGAGGGAGAACTCCTACGAGCAGTACTTC
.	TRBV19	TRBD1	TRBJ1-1	CASSTQGTVNTEAFF	TGTGCCAGTAGTACCCAGGGGACAGTGAACACTGAAGCTTTCTTT
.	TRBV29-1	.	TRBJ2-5	CSVTGNQETQYF	TGCAGCGTAACAGGGAACCAAGAGACCCAGTACTTC
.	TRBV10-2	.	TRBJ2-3	CASSRTQRDTQYF	TGCGCCAGCAGTAGGACCCAGAGGGATACGCAGTATTTT
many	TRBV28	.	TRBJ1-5	CASSFAQGNGNQPQHF	TGTGCCAGCAGTTTCGCGCAGGGGAACGGCAATCAGCCCCAGCATTTT
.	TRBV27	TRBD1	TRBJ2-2	CASRSGGTNTGELFF	TGTGCCAGCAGATCAGGGGGTACGAACACCGGGGAGCTGTTTTTT
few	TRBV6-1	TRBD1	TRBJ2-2	CASSSRQGHGGELFF	TGTGCCAGCAGTTCGCGACAGGGACACGGCGGGGAGCTGTTTTTT
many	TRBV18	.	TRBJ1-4	CASSPQGLGEKLFF	TGTGCCAGCTCACCGCAGGGGCTGGGTGAAAAACTGTTTTTT
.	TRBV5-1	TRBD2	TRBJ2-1	CASSPAGANEQFF	TGCGCCAGCAGCCCAGCGGGAGCCAATGAGCAGTTCTTC
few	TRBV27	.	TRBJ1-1	CASTTGVPSTEAFF	TGTGCCAGCACCACGGGGGTTCCGAGCACTGAAGCTTTCTTT
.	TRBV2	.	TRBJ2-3	CASSYIKDTQYF	TGTGCCAGCAGTTACATAAAAGATACGCAGTATTTT
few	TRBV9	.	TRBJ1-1	CASSPRRLSTEAFF	TGTGCCAGCAGCCCTCGAAGACTGTCCACTGAAGCTTTCTTT
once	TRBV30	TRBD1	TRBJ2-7	CAWSVLGTGNEQYF	TGTGCCTGGAGTGTACTCGGGACAGGTAACGAGCAGTACTTC
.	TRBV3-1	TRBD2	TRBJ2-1	CASSTLAGGHEQFF	TGTGCCAGCAGCACACTAGCGGGAGGGCATGAGCAGTTCTTC
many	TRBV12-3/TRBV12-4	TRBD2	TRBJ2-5	CASSLDIAGSKETQYF	TGTGCCAGCAGTTTGGATATAGCGGGAAGCAAAGAGACCCAGTACTTC
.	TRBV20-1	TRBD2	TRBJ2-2	CSASYGGREVGELFF	TGCAGTGCTAGTTACGGCGGGAGGGAGGTCGGGGAGCTGTTTTTT
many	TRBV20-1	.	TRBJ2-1	CSADGSGAYNEQFF	TGCAGTGCTGACGGGAGCGGCGCTTACAATGAGCAGTTCTTC
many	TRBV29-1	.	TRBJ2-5	CSMTGEKTQYF	TGCAGCATGACGGGGGAGAAGACCCAGTACTTC
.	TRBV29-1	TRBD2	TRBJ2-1	CSVGLAGVPYNEQFF	TGCAGCGTTGGACTAGCGGGCGTACCATACAATGAGCAGTTCTTC
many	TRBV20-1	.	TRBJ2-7	CSGRPGFSYEQYF	TGCAGTGGTAGACCGGGTTTCTCCTACGAGCAGTACTTC
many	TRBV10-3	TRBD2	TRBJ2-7	CATSGTSGYYPLEQYF	TGTGCCACCTCCGGGACTAGCGGTTATTACCCACTGGAGCAGTACTTC
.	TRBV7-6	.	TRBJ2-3	CASSYGGGRDTQYF	TGTGCCAGCAGCTATGGCGGTGGAAGAGATACGCAGTATTTT
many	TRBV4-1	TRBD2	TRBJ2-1	CASSQDTLAGGGYNEQFF	TGCGCCAGCAGCCAAGATACCCTAGCGGGAGGCGGCTACAATGAGCAGTTCTTC
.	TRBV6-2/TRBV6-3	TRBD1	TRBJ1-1	CASRRGTGQAFF	TGTGCCAGCAGGCGCGGGACAGGACAAGCTTTCTTT
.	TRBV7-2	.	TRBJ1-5	CASSLLSDSNQPQHF	TGTGCCAGCAGCTTATTATCGGATAGCAATCAGCCCCAGCATTTT
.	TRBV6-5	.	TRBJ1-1	CASSYSWGPGTEAFF	TGTGCCAGCAGTTACTCTTGGGGGCCGGGCACTGAAGCTTTCTTT
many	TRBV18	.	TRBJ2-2	CASSPPLGWNTGELFF	TGTGCCAGCTCACCACCGCTAGGATGGAACACCGGGGAGCTGTTTTTT
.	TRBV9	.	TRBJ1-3	CASSVTGSSGNTIYF	TGTGCCAGCAGCGTAACAGGCAGCTCTGGAAACACCATATATTTT
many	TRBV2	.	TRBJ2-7	CAGTRDSGLGEQYF	TGTGCCGGCACCCGGGATTCGGGGCTCGGGGAGCAGTACTTC
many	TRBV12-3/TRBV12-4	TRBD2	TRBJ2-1	CASSLSAWLAVNNEQFF	TGTGCCAGCAGTTTATCGGCTTGGCTAGCGGTTAACAATGAGCAGTTCTTC